Here is one T cell receptor beta chain with its context. This record comes from a study of breast tumors, draining lymph nodes, adjacent tissues. Axillary draining lymph nodes of breast cancer patients supplied the node samples. TCRdb fed the multiplex PCR reads into MiXCR, producing one record per CDR3 protein. The table records about 220,000 distinct CDR3 sequences, less than 35% of them present only once. V gave up 7 bases and J gave up 5 bases, with 23 bases separating them. Looked up from germline, CDR1 is SGHTA and CDR2 is FQGNSA. The CDR3 spans 16 residues. The specimen was axillary lymph node tissue. The sequence came from a female donor with breast cancer. Some clones in this sample may be carry-over from other donors' samples. The V gene is TRBV7-2, the J gene TRBJ2-5; a weak D match, TRBD2 (6 bases). CDR3 loop: CASTEVGTRGRETQYF. CDR3 DNA: TGTGCCAGCACCGAGGTGGGAACCCGGGGGAGGGAGACCCAGTACTTC.